Given below is one T cell receptor (beta chain) in context. Its antigen remains unidentified. The input lacks base qualities; no much larger clone sits a single base away. The source of the sample is a study of shared clonotypes between healthy human individuals (dated by TCRdb to the early 2020s). For context, the study as a whole: A couple of women and a few men aged 18 to 49 years were included in the cohort. For each donor, CD4 naive and CD4 memory were each run on three plates, CD8 naive on two plates, and CD8 memory on one plate. Blood TCR repertoires of a handful of healthy adults were deeply sequenced to estimate repertoire size and the extent of clonotype sharing between individuals. Libraries were prepared and TCR repertoires were sequenced by different laboratories using diverse techniques, in order to increase sequencing depth and limit assay-specific biases. Each donor's leukapheresis produced roughly between roughly 0.85 and 9 billion PBMCs.

Counted from cysteine to phenylalanine, this CDR3 has 14 amino acids. The kept DNA is CDR3 alone, 42 bases in frame from the first base. CDR1 and CDR2, per the germline V gene (reference sequence), are SEHNR and FQNEAQ. At the junction V is shortened by 5 bases and J by 6 bases, with 14 bases in between. Using the deep immunoSEQ assay, multiplex PCR amplified TCR CDR3 regions from genomic DNA. Genomic DNA extracted from each cell subset was distributed evenly over all wells of several immunoSEQ 96-well plates, and each plate served as one replicate. For sorted subsets, about 200 ng genomic DNA, equal to about 30,000 T cell genomes, was loaded into each replicate PCR. Purified libraries were quantified with a Qubit 3.0 fluorometer, sized on a Bioanalyzer 2100, and re-quantified with the KAPA Library Quantification kit. A separate single-read 150-cycle Illumina NextSeq 550 flow cell was used to sequence each immunoSEQ 96-well plate. As for the original processing: Because only junctional sequences without quality scores were contained in the immunoSEQ output, filtering matching that applied to full-length reads could not be performed. Sequences were annotated with PyIR, a Python wrapper for IgBLAST v1.9, and V/J genes and CDR3 were assigned using IMGT germline references. Reads with weak V/J assignments (E-value above 1e-6), missing CDR3, stop codons, out-of-frame junctions, or ambiguous translated residues were removed. A V3J clonotype was defined by an identical inferred V gene, J gene, and CDR3 amino acid sequence. The percentage overlap between two repertoires was calculated by dividing the number of shared unique clonotypes by the size of the smaller repertoire. Richness of each repertoire was evaluated using RTK rarefaction, the Chao1 estimator, and Recon v2.1 estimates of unobserved clonotypes. OLGA was used to compute generation probabilities for all TCRbeta clonotypes that the gDNA method yielded from a handful of donors. Sourced from immuneACCESS, this table was stored by TCRdb with only in-frame sequences that have V and J called. A share of the clones is absent; for the studies checked, an unresolved V gene accounts for under half, and the remainder has no known explanation. That table is the source of V, J and clone size, and D and trimming were worked out from the DNA. The sample table records some 2.1 million clones; 93% of these occur just once. The ten largest clones add up to over 1.5% of the sample.

What the research found in general, with its limitations: The small number of donors limited the genetic and exposure-history diversity represented. Estimated clonotype richness was generally larger for naive than for memory subsets. Compared with non-shared clonotypes, clonotypes shared by all four sorted-subset donors had higher generation probabilities. Rarefaction of sorted-subset datasets indicated incomplete sequencing despite the large sequencing depth. When a handful of donors were compared, the shared fraction of clonotypes was approximately 5% for naive CD4, approximately 3.3% for naive CD8, 2% to 2.5% for memory CD4, and 0.4% for memory CD8. Pairwise subsampling indicated that sequencing depth was expected to affect the degree of clonotype sharing among donors. Sampling was restricted to blood, and TCR repertoires in tissues likely differ from the TCR repertoires found in blood.

CD8 naive samples were CD45RO-negative cells positively selected for CCR7, giving a CD45RA+CCR7+ population that excluded TemRA cells. Healthy HIV-negative adults with no recently reported acute infections or vaccinations were included as donors. Only Caucasian adults living in Nashville, Tennessee, USA were represented among the donors. After blood collection by leukapheresis, PBMCs were isolated using Ficoll-Histopaque density gradient centrifugation and then cryopreserved in the vapor phase of liquid nitrogen. Analytical flow cytometry was used to check the purity and quantity of every magnetically sorted T cell population. Each sorted fraction had its genomic DNA isolated and then quantified by UV absorbance on a Nanodrop 2000c.

The sequenced material came from naive CD8+ T cells from PBMCs. The cell subset or site label here, explained by the study, means: CD45RA+CCR7+. The source is a man between 18 and 29 years old in good health. Some clones in this sample may be carry-over from other donors' samples. The chain employs TRBV7-9 and TRBJ1-5; perhaps TRBD1 is the D gene, with 5 bases matching. The DNA reads TGTGCCAGCAGCGCCCAAGGGGCGGGTCAGCCCCAGCATTTT. This yields the protein CASSAQGAGQPQHF.